This T cell receptor (beta chain) was observed in a study of cytomegalovirus exposure and HLA in healthy donors. Study as a whole: Both the approximately 120 validation repertoires and the roughly 700 first-cohort repertoires used the same platform, as reported by a later analysis.

With respect to this clone: What it recognizes is unknown.

Study-wide results and limits: A few of the chains that were CMV-associated were confirmed in vitro to be specific for CMV antigens.

Only in-frame clones appear in the TCRdb table, and some are missing; sequencing was by immunoSEQ multiplex PCR. The sample includes fewer than 400,000 clones, roughly 90% of them seen just once. From germline, CDR1 is KGHSH and CDR2 LQKENI. The CDR3 extends over 17 amino acids. The junction had 4 bases not matched to a gene; V was cut back by 0 bases and J by 0 bases. Separate from the approximately 700-subject first cohort was the approximately 120-subject validation cohort, to which the donors belonged. The specimen sequenced was PBMCs. The receptor's source is a man aged 25-40 years in good health and CMV-seronegative. V is TRBV18 and J is TRBJ2-2; TRBD1 agrees at 7 bases. The CDR3 region is CASSPPSGTANTGELFF. CDR3 sequence (DNA): TGTGCCAGCTCACCACCCTCCGGGACAGCGAACACCGGGGAGCTGTTTTTT. The entire variable domain, with the rest obtained from reference TRBV18 and TRBJ2-2, is as follows: NAGVMQNPRHLVRRRGQEARLRCSPMKGHSHVYWYRQLPEEGLKFMVYLQKENIIDESGMPKERFSAEFPKEGPSILRIQQVVRGDSAAYFCASSPPSGTANTGELFFGEGSRLTVL.